Below, 14 T cell receptor beta chains from the same sample are listed, as sequenced in a study of cytomegalovirus exposure and HLA in healthy donors. This PCR relied on a set of 60 Vbeta primers and 13 Jbeta primers. Profiled with immunoSEQ multiplex PCR; TCRdb holds only in-frame clones, not every one. The data show tens of thousands of clones, 75% seen once. Sequencing was performed on PBMCs. The receptors here all came from a man aged 40-49 years in good health and CMV-seronegative.

J is TRBJ1-1 and V is TRBV5-1; D possibly corresponds to TRBD1 (5 bases). CDR1 SGHRS and CDR2 YFSETQ come from the germline V gene. V lost 1 base to trimming and J lost 6 bases, with 10 bases between them. This CDR3 region has 13 residues. CDR3 bases: TGCGCCAGCAGCTTGAACCAAGGGGCTGAAGCTTTCTTT. This translates into CASSLNQGAEAFF.

The chain employs TRBV5-1 and TRBJ2-7; 10 bases align to TRBD2. CDR1 and CDR2 from the germline V gene are SGHRS and YFSETQ. V shed 5 bases and J 12 bases; nucleotides not matched to a gene: 14. This CDR3 is 14 amino acids long. The CDR3 loop reads CASRPYELAGDGYF. CDR3 sequence (DNA): TGCGCCAGCAGGCCTTATGAGCTAGCGGGGGATGGGTACTTC.

The gene calls are TRBV7-3 and TRBJ2-2; maybe TRBD2 (5 bases). The CDR3 is made up of 13 amino acids. From germline, CDR1 is SGHTA and CDR2 FQGTGA. V was clipped by 6 bases and J by 2 bases, with 7 bases between them. CDR3 sequence (DNA): TGTGCCAGCAGGGGGAGAAACACCGGGGAGCTGTTTTTT. Amino acid sequence: CASRGRNTGELFF.

This clone was found a few times. Its ends do not fully match the called genes, so a read error is possible. The chain joins TRBV20-1 to TRBJ1-1, with TRBD1 identical over 7 bases. CDR1 DFQATT and CDR2 SNEGSKA come from the germline V gene (reference sequence). CDR3 length: 10 amino acids. As DNA, the CDR3 is TGCAGTGCGAGAGACAGGGTTCAGTTTTTT. It is translated as CSARDRVQFF.

V is TRBV6-5 and J is TRBJ2-7, with 10 bases identical to TRBD1. Trimming at V came to 5 bases and at J to 3 bases, leaving 7 bases not matched to a gene. Germline assignment: CDR1 MNHEY and CDR2 SVGAGI. The CDR3 runs to 15 residues. The CDR3, as DNA: TGTGCCAGCAGTGGGGGGGGGACAGGGGTCTACGAGCAGTACTTC. This gives the protein CASSGGGTGVYEQYF.

The chain uses TRBV5-8 and TRBJ1-1, with 7 bases that match TRBD1. The CDR3 length is 17 residues. V lost 0 bases to trimming and J lost 2 bases; unmatched junction nucleotides: 10. Germline V gene data show CDR1 as SGHTS and CDR2 as YDEGEE. CDR3 in DNA: TGTGCCAGCAGCTTGGGTTGGGACAGACCGGGAAACACTGAAGCTTTCTTT. It codes for CASSLGWDRPGNTEAFF.

The table lists this clone with a few counts. The chain combines TRBV5-1 with TRBJ1-2; perhaps TRBD1 as D (5 bases). Trimming took off 0 bases at V and 4 bases at J, with 19 bases between the two ends. The CDR3 contains 17 residues. Germline CDR1 and CDR2: SGHRS and YFSETQ. In DNA, the CDR3 is TGCGCCAGCAGCTTGGCGATAACCTGGGGCGGTTCCTATGGCTACACCTTC. This gives the protein CASSLAITWGGSYGYTF.

J is TRBJ2-2 and V is TRBV28; 8 positions agree with TRBD2. With 5 bases clipped from V and 4 bases from J, the junction kept 3 bases outside the gene matches. The germline V gene has CDR1 MDHEN and CDR2 SYDVKM. The CDR3 totals 14 residues. The CDR3 region is CASSPGGATGELFF. The DNA of the CDR3 is TGTGCCAGCAGTCCCGGGGGGGCCACCGGGGAGCTGTTTTTT.

The V gene is TRBV5-6, the J gene TRBJ2-1; D remains unclear. The CDR3 covers 13 residues. The V gene's germline CDR1 is SGHDT and CDR2 YYEEEE. Deletions cut 1 base from V and 5 bases from J, with 7 bases between. DNA for the CDR3: TGTGCCAGCAGCTTGTTTGGAGACAATGAGCAGTTCTTC. It is translated as CASSLFGDNEQFF. Using reference TRBV5-6 and TRBJ2-1 for the parts outside the CDR3, the full variable domain is DAGVTQSPTHLIKTRGQQVTLRCSPKSGHDTVSWYQQALGQGPQFIFQYYEEEERQRGNFPDRFSGHQFPNYSSELNVNALLLGDSALYLCASSLFGDNEQFFGPGTRLTVL.

This chain joins TRBV4-1 and TRBJ1-1; maybe TRBD1 (5 bases). Germline CDR1 is MGHRA and CDR2 is YSYEKL. Trimming took 6 bases from V and 1 from J, leaving 12 bases between them. The CDR3 runs 14 residues. This CDR3 reads CASRDKTENTEAFF. DNA for the CDR3: TGCGCCAGCAGGGACAAGACGGAGAACACTGAAGCTTTCTTT.

The chain recombines TRBV7-9 with TRBJ2-5; a possible D gene is TRBD2 (5 bases). Germline CDR1 SEHNR, CDR2 FQNEAQ (reference sequence). V was trimmed by 4 bases and J by 5 bases, leaving 17 bases between them. CDR3 length: 15 amino acids. For the CDR3, the DNA is TGTGCCAGCAGCTCCCCCCGGCCACTAGGGGAGACCCAGTACTTC. It translates to CASSSPRPLGETQYF.

The chain links TRBV11-2 to TRBJ2-5, with TRBD1 matching over 9 bases. From germline, CDR1 is SGHAT and CDR2 FQNNGV. The ends lost 2 bases at V and 5 bases at J; junction bases unmatched: 3. The CDR3 sequence is 14 residues long. CDR3 loop: CASSLFDRGETQYF. The CDR3 region has the DNA TGTGCCAGCAGCTTATTTGACAGGGGGGAGACCCAGTACTTC.

The rearrangement links TRBV28 to TRBJ1-2, with 8 bases lining up with TRBD1. The V gene's germline CDR1 is MDHEN and CDR2 SYDVKM. V lost 11 bases and J lost 0; bases outside the gene matches: 5. This CDR3 region has 13 residues. For the CDR3, the DNA is TGTGCCGCCGGGACAGGAGCTAACTATGGCTACACCTTC. Its translation: CAAGTGANYGYTF.

The genes are TRBV7-6 and TRBJ2-7, with TRBD2 matching 7 bases. The CDR3 runs to 14 residues. After removal of 5 bases from V and 3 bases from J, the junction contained 7 bases not matched to a gene. Germline loops: CDR1 SGHVS, CDR2 FNYEAQ. The CDR3 here is CASSPSGVFYEQYF. Written as DNA, the CDR3 is TGTGCCAGCAGCCCCAGCGGGGTGTTCTACGAGCAGTACTTC. Based on the CDR3 plus reference TRBV7-6 and TRBJ2-7, the full variable domain is GAGVSQSPRYKVTKRGQDVALRCDPISGHVSLYWYRQALGQGPEFLTYFNYEAQQDKSGLPNDRFSAERPEGSISTLTIQRTEQRDSAMYRCASSPSGVFYEQYFGPGTRLTVT.